Listed below are T cell receptor beta chains from one sample, sequenced in a study of T-cell reconstitution after alpha-beta-depleted transplantation in children. MiXCR, run by TCRdb on the PCR reads, gives a single entry per CDR3 protein. This table has some 200,000 distinct CDR3 sequences, just over 14% appearing once. Sequencing used PBMCs from the stem cell graft donor, obtained from the stem cell graft. All receptors come from a human donor who donated a stem cell graft to a child with acute lymphoblastic leukemia. Both conserved end residues are part of each CDR3. A D gene is named only where the DNA matches it firmly. A clone size is listed for some rows: how often the clone was seen (once, few, many), or a class if it is expanded.

d_gene: TRBD1
j_gene: TRBJ2-2
v_gene: TRBV25-1
abundance: many
CDR3nt: TGTGCCAGCAGTGACCAGGGGGCGCGTAACACCGGGGAGCTGTTTTTT
CDR3aa: CASSDQGARNTGELFF

d_gene: NA
j_gene: TRBJ1-5
v_gene: TRBV28
abundance: many
CDR3nt: TGTGCCAGCAACTCTGGGGTTGATCATCAGCCCCAGCATTTT
CDR3aa: CASNSGVDHQPQHF

d_gene: NA
j_gene: TRBJ2-2
v_gene: TRBV7-9
abundance: many
CDR3nt: TGTGCCAGCAGGCCATACTCGAACACCGGGGAGCTGTTTTTT
CDR3aa: CASRPYSNTGELFF

d_gene: NA
j_gene: TRBJ1-6
v_gene: TRBV4-1
abundance: many
CDR3nt: TGCGCCAGCAGCCAAGGGGGCCGGTCCGGCGGTAATTCACCCCTCCACTTT
CDR3aa: CASSQGGRSGGNSPLHF

d_gene: TRBD2
j_gene: TRBJ2-1
v_gene: TRBV11-2
abundance: many
CDR3nt: TGTGCCAGCAGTAACCGAGCGGGAGGGCGGTATTACTACAATGAGCAGTTCTTC
CDR3aa: CASSNRAGGRYYYNEQFF

d_gene: TRBD2
j_gene: TRBJ2-3
v_gene: TRBV5-1
abundance: many
CDR3nt: TGCGCCAGCAGCTTGGGGGTAGCGGGAGAGGCAGATACGCAGTATTTT
CDR3aa: CASSLGVAGEADTQYF

d_gene: NA
j_gene: TRBJ2-7
v_gene: TRBV28
abundance: many
CDR3nt: TGTGCCAGCAGTTTGGGGCAGGGCAACATCTACGAGCAGTACTTC
CDR3aa: CASSLGQGNIYEQYF

d_gene: TRBD1
j_gene: TRBJ2-7
v_gene: TRBV7-8
abundance: many
CDR3nt: TGTGCCAGCAGCTGGCGACAGGGGGGAATCTACGAGCAGTACTTC
CDR3aa: CASSWRQGGIYEQYF

d_gene: TRBD2
j_gene: TRBJ2-7
v_gene: TRBV5-1
abundance: NA
CDR3nt: TGCGCCAGCAGCTCGATCTTTAGCGGGGGGAGCTCCTACGAGCAGTACTTC
CDR3aa: CASSSIFSGGSSYEQYF

d_gene: NA
j_gene: TRBJ1-1
v_gene: TRBV27
abundance: many
CDR3nt: TGTGCCAGCAGTCGCCTTAGAGGGGGGAACACTGAAGCTTTCTTT
CDR3aa: CASSRLRGGNTEAFF

d_gene: TRBD2
j_gene: TRBJ2-2
v_gene: TRBV27
abundance: many
CDR3nt: TGTGCCAGCAAAAGGGGGACTAGCGGGAGTTCGAGTGGGGAGCTGTTTTTT
CDR3aa: CASKRGTSGSSSGELFF

d_gene: TRBD1
j_gene: TRBJ2-1
v_gene: TRBV6-1
abundance: NA
CDR3nt: TGTGCCAGCAGGACGACCGGGACAGGTTTTTATGAGCAGTTCTTC
CDR3aa: CASRTTGTGFYEQFF

d_gene: NA
j_gene: TRBJ2-2
v_gene: TRBV6-5
abundance: many
CDR3nt: TGTGCCAGCAGTTACTCGAACACGGGGACCGGGGAGCTGTTTTTT
CDR3aa: CASSYSNTGTGELFF

d_gene: TRBD2
j_gene: TRBJ2-7
v_gene: TRBV12-3/TRBV12-4
abundance: few
CDR3nt: TGTGCCAGCAGTAGGGCTAGCGGGAGCTACGAGCAGTACTTC
CDR3aa: CASSRASGSYEQYF

d_gene: NA
j_gene: TRBJ1-5
v_gene: TRBV6-2/TRBV6-3
abundance: many
CDR3nt: TGTGCCAGCAGTAGATACAGGGCAGATCAGCCCCAGCATTTT
CDR3aa: CASSRYRADQPQHF

d_gene: NA
j_gene: TRBJ2-3
v_gene: TRBV11-3
abundance: many
CDR3nt: TGTGCCAGCAGCTTTACCCAGTGGACTATAAATCCAGATACGCAGTATTTT
CDR3aa: CASSFTQWTINPDTQYF

d_gene: TRBD2
j_gene: TRBJ2-3
v_gene: TRBV7-9
abundance: many
CDR3nt: TGTGCCAGCAGCCGTACTAGCGTTCGAGGAGATACGCAGTATTTT
CDR3aa: CASSRTSVRGDTQYF

d_gene: TRBD2
j_gene: TRBJ2-3
v_gene: TRBV24-1
abundance: NA
CDR3nt: TGTGCCACCAGTGATCGATCCACTAGCGGGAGGGCCGCAGATACGCAGTATTTT
CDR3aa: CATSDRSTSGRAADTQYF

d_gene: NA
j_gene: TRBJ2-5
v_gene: TRBV29-1
abundance: NA
CDR3nt: TGCAGCGTTGCAGAGACCCAAGAGACCCAGTACTTC
CDR3aa: CSVAETQETQYF

d_gene: NA
j_gene: TRBJ1-4
v_gene: TRBV6-1
abundance: many
CDR3nt: TGTGCCACCAGTCTCGGCAGGGATAATGAAAAACTGTTTTTT
CDR3aa: CATSLGRDNEKLFF

d_gene: NA
j_gene: TRBJ2-7
v_gene: TRBV7-6
abundance: many
CDR3nt: TGTGCCAGCAGCTTAGGCGGGCTGACGAACGAGCAGTACTTC
CDR3aa: CASSLGGLTNEQYF

d_gene: TRBD1
j_gene: TRBJ1-1
v_gene: TRBV5-1
abundance: many
CDR3nt: TGCGCCAGCAGCCCTGAAACCGGGACAGCGAACACTGAAGCTTTCTTT
CDR3aa: CASSPETGTANTEAFF

d_gene: TRBD2
j_gene: TRBJ2-1
v_gene: TRBV28
abundance: many
CDR3nt: TGTGCCAGCAGTCCGGGACTAGCGGGAACAAATGAGCAGTTCTTC
CDR3aa: CASSPGLAGTNEQFF

d_gene: NA
j_gene: TRBJ2-6
v_gene: TRBV29-1
abundance: NA
CDR3nt: TGCAGCGTAGAAACAGGGTCCTCTGGGGCCAACGTCCTGACTTTC
CDR3aa: CSVETGSSGANVLTF

d_gene: NA
j_gene: TRBJ2-7
v_gene: TRBV6-5
abundance: many
CDR3nt: TGTGCCAGCAGTTATTTGGGCGGGCGGCGCGAGCAGTACTTC
CDR3aa: CASSYLGGRREQYF